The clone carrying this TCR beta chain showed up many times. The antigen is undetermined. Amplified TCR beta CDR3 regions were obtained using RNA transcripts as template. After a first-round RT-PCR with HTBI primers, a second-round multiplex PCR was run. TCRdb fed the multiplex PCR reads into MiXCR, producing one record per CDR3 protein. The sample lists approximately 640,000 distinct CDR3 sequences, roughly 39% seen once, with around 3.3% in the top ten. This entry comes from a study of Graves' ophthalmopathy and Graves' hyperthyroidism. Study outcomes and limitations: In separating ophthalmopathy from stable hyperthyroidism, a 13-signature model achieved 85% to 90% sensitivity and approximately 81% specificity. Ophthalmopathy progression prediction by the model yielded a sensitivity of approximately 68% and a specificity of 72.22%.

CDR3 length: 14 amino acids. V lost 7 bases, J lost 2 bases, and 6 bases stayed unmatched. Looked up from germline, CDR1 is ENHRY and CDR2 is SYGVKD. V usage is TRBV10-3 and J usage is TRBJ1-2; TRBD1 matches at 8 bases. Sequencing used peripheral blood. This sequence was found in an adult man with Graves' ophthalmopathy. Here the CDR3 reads CAITRTGRNYGYTF. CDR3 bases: TGTGCCATCACCCGGACAGGGAGAAACTATGGCTACACCTTC.